This record looks at one T cell receptor beta chain sequence and its context. Antigen specificity is unknown. TCR beta from blood CD8+ and CD4+ T cells was sequenced. The control participants were healthy donors, and these controls were matched with respect to both age and sex. This entry belongs to a study of CD8 T cells in Susac syndrome. Study conclusions and caveats: Individuals included in the TCR sequencing and HLA analysis were acknowledged by the study to be relatively few in number.

With random hexamers, reverse transcription was performed on 0.5 to 1 ug of RNA. With immunoSEQ multiplex PCR, TCR beta CDR3 was amplified across 54 Vbeta and 13 Jbeta. TCRdb called the immunoSEQ multiplex PCR reads again in MiXCR, with one record for every CDR3 protein. The table has 110,000 or so distinct CDR3 sequences, about 96% seen once. Losses at the gene ends were 6 bases for V and 6 bases for J; bases not matched to a gene: 6. CDR1 and CDR2 (germline): MNHNS, SASEGT. The CDR3 runs 13 residues. The rearrangement links TRBV6-1 to TRBJ2-7; 9 positions match TRBD1. The TCR originated in a human donor in good health. Sequencing used CD4+ T cells from PBMCs. DNA of the CDR3: TGTGCCAGCAGCCGGGACAGGGATCCCGAGCAGTACTTC. Its translation: CASSRDRDPEQYF.